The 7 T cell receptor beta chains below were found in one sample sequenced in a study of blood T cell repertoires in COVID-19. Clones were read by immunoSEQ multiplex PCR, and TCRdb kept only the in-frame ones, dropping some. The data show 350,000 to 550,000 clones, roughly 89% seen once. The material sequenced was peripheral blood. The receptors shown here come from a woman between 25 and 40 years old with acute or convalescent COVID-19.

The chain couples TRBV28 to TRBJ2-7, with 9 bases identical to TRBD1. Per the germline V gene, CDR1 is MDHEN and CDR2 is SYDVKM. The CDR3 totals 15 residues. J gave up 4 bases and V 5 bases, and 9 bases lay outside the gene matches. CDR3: CASSLPTGGSYEQYF. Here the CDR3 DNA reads TGTGCCAGCAGTCTTCCGACAGGGGGATCTTACGAGCAGTACTTC. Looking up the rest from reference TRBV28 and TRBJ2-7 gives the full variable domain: DVKVTQSSRYLVKRTGEKVFLECVQDMDHENMFWYRQDPGLGLRLIYFSYDVKMKEKGDIPEGYSVSREKKERFSLILESASTNQTSMYLCASSLPTGGSYEQYFGPGTRLTVT.

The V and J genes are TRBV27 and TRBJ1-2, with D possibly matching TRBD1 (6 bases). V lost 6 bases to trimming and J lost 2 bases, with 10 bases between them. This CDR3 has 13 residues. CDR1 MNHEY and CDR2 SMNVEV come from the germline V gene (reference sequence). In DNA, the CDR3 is TGTGCCAGCAGACGTACAGGGAACTATGGCTACACCTTC. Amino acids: CASRRTGNYGYTF.

DNA for the CDR3: TGTGCCAGCAGTTTATCGGGCCGCTGGAACACTGAAGCTTTCTTT. Translating it yields CASSLSGRWNTEAFF. The chain combines TRBV27 with TRBJ1-1; D not certain. The germline V gene has CDR1 MNHEY and CDR2 SMNVEV (reference sequence). V gave up 0 bases and J gave up 1 base, with 9 bases separating them. The CDR3 covers 15 residues.

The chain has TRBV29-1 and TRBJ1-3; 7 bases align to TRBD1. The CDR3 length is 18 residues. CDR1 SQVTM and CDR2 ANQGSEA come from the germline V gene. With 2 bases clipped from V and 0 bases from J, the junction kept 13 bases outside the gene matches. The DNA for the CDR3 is TGCAGCGTTGAATCCTGCCTGTGGACAGGCCCCTCTGGAAACACCATATATTTT. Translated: CSVESCLWTGPSGNTIYF.

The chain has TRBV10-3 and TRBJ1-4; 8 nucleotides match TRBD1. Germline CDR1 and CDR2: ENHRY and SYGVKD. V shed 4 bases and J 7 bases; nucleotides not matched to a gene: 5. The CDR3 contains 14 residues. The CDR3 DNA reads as TGTGCCATCAGTGGGACAGGGAGGGGTGAAAAACTGTTTTTT. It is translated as CAISGTGRGEKLFF.

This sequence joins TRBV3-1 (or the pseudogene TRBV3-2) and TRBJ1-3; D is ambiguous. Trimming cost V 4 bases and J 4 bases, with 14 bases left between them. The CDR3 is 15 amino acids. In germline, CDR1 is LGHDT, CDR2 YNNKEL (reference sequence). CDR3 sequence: CASSPDGVPGNTIYF. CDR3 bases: TGTGCCAGCAGCCCGGACGGGGTACCCGGAAACACCATATATTTT.

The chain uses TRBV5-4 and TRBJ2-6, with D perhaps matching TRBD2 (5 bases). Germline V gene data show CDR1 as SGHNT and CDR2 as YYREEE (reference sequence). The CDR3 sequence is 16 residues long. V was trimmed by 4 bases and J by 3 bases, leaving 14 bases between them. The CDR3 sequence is CASSEIGRDGANVLTF. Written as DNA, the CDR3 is TGTGCCAGCAGCGAAATCGGTCGGGATGGGGCCAACGTCCTGACTTTC.